The rows below give T cell receptor beta chains drawn from one sample of a study of cytomegalovirus exposure and HLA in healthy donors. The data were produced by immunoSEQ multiplex PCR, yet TCRdb's version contains in-frame clones alone and is incomplete. This sample yields about 180,000 clones, of which approximately 70% are seen a single time; roughly 2.5% belongs to the top ten. Sequenced: PBMCs. These receptors all stem from a human donor in good health. Both conserved end residues are part of each CDR3. Each record gives: V gene, clone size, CDR3 protein. Size is omitted from some rows. Given values are once, few, many or a class for expanded clones.

TRBV6-6,.,CASSYPGQGAKETQYF
TRBV18,.,CASSPTGTGGNEKLFF
TRBV6-5,.,CASSYRDRTSRETQYF
TRBV5-1,.,CASSPGAGFQETQYF
TRBV29-1,.,CSVGGAAEKLFF
TRBV2,few,CASSDLAVAGELFF
TRBV11-1,.,CASSETGFCSAFF
TRBV7-9,.,CACGQGDYEQYF
TRBV7-9,.,CASSSGAGGEQYF
TRBV19,.,CASSTGYRGPNEKLFF
TRBV7-2,.,CASSPWGGGGNSPLHF
TRBV7-3,.,CASSLTAGAGGNTIYF
TRBV19,.,CATQQGMRPQHF
TRBV6-5,.,CASSRGPANYGYTF
TRBV13,.,CASSFQGENSPLHF
TRBV9,.,CASSLTWGVSEKLFF
TRBV29-1,.,CSVTRPSNYGYTF
TRBV5-5,once,CASSFDRNQPQHF
TRBV6-4,.,CASSESAGGRGTGELFF
TRBV15,.,CATSSRSGFYEQYF
TRBV2,few,CASSQWGGALKDEYF
TRBV6-6,once,CASRTPGGGPYEQYF
TRBV27,.,CASSSGQGVDYGYTF
TRBV10-3,.,CAISVDRVEYEQYF
TRBV10-1,.,CASSYADSDTQYF
TRBV5-5,.,CASSLAAGLISEAFF
TRBV13,.,CASSLGRRGGGYTF
TRBV5-8,.,CASSVRDTGGEAFF
TRBV4-2,.,CASSYWTGAAGNTIYF
TRBV11-2,.,CASSFTSIRRGTQYF
TRBV13,.,CASSLAREGADTQYF
TRBV7-3,.,CASVREMNTEAFF
TRBV19,.,CASSNPSTANSYEQYF
TRBV19,.,CASMGGDSYEQYF
TRBV9,.,CASSPRGGEKLFF
TRBV9,.,CASSLRGDNSPYEQYF
TRBV6-5,.,CASSPDIGGNQPQHF
TRBV5-4,few,CASSLQGGLYYEQYF
TRBV5-1,.,CASSLWTGGTYGYTF
TRBV5-1,.,CASSSTGANSGANVLTF
TRBV7-7,.,CASTKRALPQETQYF